A selection of T cell receptor beta chains follows, all from one sample in a study of identical twins. TCRdb used MiXCR to reprocess the 5' RACE reads, holding one entry per CDR3 protein. The table lists a few hundred thousand distinct CDR3 sequences, 24% of them singletons. In addition, the sample was reused for a study of T cells expressing NK-cell markers.

The sequencing input was CD4+ T cells sorted from blood. These receptors were obtained from a woman aged 18-35 years in good health. The CDR3 runs from the conserved cysteine through the conserved F or W. A D gene is named only where the DNA matches it firmly. The listing skips clone size in some rows; elsewhere it reads once, few, many or a size class.

d_call	v_call	j_call	clone_size	cdr3_nt	cdr3_aa
.	TRBV6-2/TRBV6-3	TRBJ2-7	.	TGTGCCAGCAGTTACTCGGGGGTTCTGGGCGGGGCCCAAACGGGTCGCGAGCAGTACTTC	CASSYSGVLGGAQTGREQYF
TRBD2	TRBV20-1	TRBJ2-1	few	TGCAGTGCTACGAAAACTAGCGGGAGGAGCACCTACAATGAGCAGTTCTTC	CSATKTSGRSTYNEQFF
.	TRBV20-1	TRBJ1-6	.	TGCAGTGCTAGAGTCCATTCAGGGGTCTCACCCCTCCACTTT	CSARVHSGVSPLHF
TRBD1	TRBV9	TRBJ2-7	.	TGTGCCAGCAGCGTTACGGGACAGGGAGCCGAGCAGTACTTC	CASSVTGQGAEQYF
TRBD2	TRBV27	TRBJ2-1	.	TGTGCCAGCAGTCTCCTCCTAGCGGGAGGGGAACAGTTCTTC	CASSLLLAGGEQFF
.	TRBV20-1	TRBJ1-6	.	TGCAGTGCTAGACAGGGCTCCTATAATTCACCCCTCCACTTT	CSARQGSYNSPLHF
.	TRBV5-1	TRBJ2-3	.	TGCGCCAGCAGCCTTACCGGGACCCCGCGGGTAGATACGCAGTATTTT	CASSLTGTPRVDTQYF
.	TRBV5-1	TRBJ2-7	.	TGCGCCAGCAGCTTGGAGCCCGGACACAAGCAGTACTTC	CASSLEPGHKQYF
.	TRBV11-3	TRBJ2-7	.	TGTGCCAGCAGCTTAAGGGGCCCGAACTACGAGCAGTACTTC	CASSLRGPNYEQYF
.	TRBV20-1	TRBJ2-1	.	TGCAGTGCTAGAAGCCCACTCCAATTCCAGTTCTTC	CSARSPLQFQFF
.	TRBV6-2/TRBV6-3	TRBJ2-1	.	TGTGCCAGCAGGATGAGGAATGAGCAGTTCTTC	CASRMRNEQFF
.	TRBV10-3	TRBJ1-6	few	TGTGCCATCAGTCGGCAGAGCACGGGGCTTAATTCACCCCTCCACTTT	CAISRQSTGLNSPLHF
.	TRBV7-2	TRBJ2-2	few	TGTGCCAGCAGCTTAGCTGCGGAGAACACCGGGGAGCTGTTTTTT	CASSLAAENTGELFF
.	TRBV4-2	TRBJ2-3	.	TGTGCCAGCAGCCAAGAAGGTCCGCGGGGACCTACTGCTAGCACAGATACGCAGTATTTT	CASSQEGPRGPTASTDTQYF
.	TRBV15	TRBJ1-1	few	TGTGCCACCTACAACCGGCTGACTGAAGCTTTCTTT	CATYNRLTEAFF
.	TRBV24-1	TRBJ2-3	few	TGTGCCACCAGCCACGGCGATACGCAGTATTTT	CATSHGDTQYF
.	TRBV19	TRBJ1-1	.	TGTGCCAGTAGTGTGAGGGCGGATGCTGCTTTCTTT	CASSVRADAAFF
TRBD2	TRBV20-1	TRBJ2-1	.	TGCAGTGCTAGAGTAGCGGGGGGAAGCTCCTACAATGAGCAGTTCTTC	CSARVAGGSSYNEQFF
.	TRBV7-3	TRBJ2-1	.	TGTGCCAGCAGCTTCGACTTGAATGAGCAGTTCTTC	CASSFDLNEQFF
.	TRBV24-1	TRBJ2-1	few	TGTGCCACCGGACCGGCGTCGGGGGCCACTAATGAGCAGTTCTTC	CATGPASGATNEQFF
.	TRBV11-2	TRBJ2-7	.	TGTGCCAGCAGCCTCACAACCGAGCAGTACTTC	CASSLTTEQYF
.	TRBV18	TRBJ2-2	few	TGTGCCAGCTCACCACTCCCGGGGACCGGGGAGCTGTTTTTT	CASSPLPGTGELFF
.	TRBV21-1	TRBJ2-3	few	TGTGCCAGCAGCAAAGAGATAGAAGCGGCAGGGGAAGAAGATACGCAGTATTTT	CASSKEIEAAGEEDTQYF
.	TRBV5-1	TRBJ2-5	.	TGCGCCAGCAGTTACGGGAGTCAAGAGACCCAGTACTTC	CASSYGSQETQYF
.	TRBV5-1	TRBJ2-1	many	TGCGCCAGCAGCGGGGACCCCCCTCATATCAATGAGCAGTTCTTC	CASSGDPPHINEQFF
.	TRBV2	TRBJ1-1	.	TGTGCCAGCACCGTCTCGGCCGGGAACACTGAAGCTTTCTTT	CASTVSAGNTEAFF
.	TRBV20-1	TRBJ2-1	.	TGCAGTGCTAGCCAGAGTATAAGTTATGAGCAGTTCTTC	CSASQSISYEQFF
TRBD1	TRBV7-9	TRBJ1-1	few	TGTGCCAGCAGCAGACCGCCCAACGACAGGGACACTGAAGCTTTCTTT	CASSRPPNDRDTEAFF
.	TRBV24-1	TRBJ2-1	.	TGTGCCACCAGTGATTTAGGGTCTAATGAGCAGTTCTTC	CATSDLGSNEQFF
TRBD2	TRBV24-1	TRBJ2-7	few	TGTGCCACCAGTGATCGGGCAGGGAGGGTGTACTTC	CATSDRAGRVYF
TRBD2	TRBV20-1	TRBJ2-7	.	TGCAGTGCTAGACCTAGCGGGAGAGCCTACGAGCAGTACTTC	CSARPSGRAYEQYF
.	TRBV20-1	TRBJ2-1	few	TGCAGTGCTACAGGTCCGGGACTCACCTACAATGAGCAGTTCTTC	CSATGPGLTYNEQFF
.	TRBV28	TRBJ2-7	.	TGTGCCAGCCTCGGAAGGGGAGAAAGGTACGAGCAGTACTTC	CASLGRGERYEQYF
TRBD2	TRBV11-1	TRBJ2-7	.	TGTGCCAGCAGCGGGGGACTAGCGGGAACAGTAGAGGCCTACGAGCAGTACTTC	CASSGGLAGTVEAYEQYF
TRBD1	TRBV20-1	TRBJ1-2	many	TGCAGTGCTAGCCCCACCCGCGGGACAGTAGCCAGGGGATATGGCTACACCTTC	CSASPTRGTVARGYGYTF
.	TRBV20-1	TRBJ1-5	.	TGCAGTGCTAGTGCAGGGCTCAATCAGCCCCAGCATTTT	CSASAGLNQPQHF
TRBD2	TRBV4-3	TRBJ2-3	few	TGCGCCAGCAGCCTCGGGGGGGGCGGGAGAGCAGATACGCAGTATTTT	CASSLGGGGRADTQYF
TRBD1	TRBV6-5	TRBJ2-1	.	TGTGCCAGCAGTTCCCGGACAGGGGGCGCCGGACGTAATGAGCAGTTCTTC	CASSSRTGGAGRNEQFF
.	TRBV9	TRBJ2-4	.	TGTGCCAGCAGCCGGGCATCAATAGCCAAAAACATTCAGTACTTC	CASSRASIAKNIQYF
.	TRBV20-1	TRBJ1-5	many	TGCAGTGCTAGGAGGGGACCTCGTAATCAGCCCCAGCATTTT	CSARRGPRNQPQHF
.	TRBV2	TRBJ1-2	.	TGTGCCAGCCCGGATAGAGGAAATGGCTACACCTTC	CASPDRGNGYTF
.	TRBV6-2/TRBV6-3	TRBJ1-1	few	TGTGCCAGCAGTTATGACTGGGTAACTGAAGCTTTCTTT	CASSYDWVTEAFF
TRBD2	TRBV12-3/TRBV12-4	TRBJ2-7	.	TGTGCCAGCAGTGGGATAGAAGCGGGGGGGAGGTACGAGCAGTACTTC	CASSGIEAGGRYEQYF
TRBD1	TRBV6-5	TRBJ2-7	.	TGTGCCAGCAGTTACTTTGGGACAGGGACGTACGAGCAGTACTTC	CASSYFGTGTYEQYF
.	TRBV6-2/TRBV6-3	TRBJ2-7	many	TGCGCCAGCAGTGGCTCAAGCTACGAGCAGTACTTC	CASSGSSYEQYF
.	TRBV7-9	TRBJ2-7	.	TGTGCCAGCAGCGGGACCCCCCGCGAGCAGTACTTC	CASSGTPREQYF